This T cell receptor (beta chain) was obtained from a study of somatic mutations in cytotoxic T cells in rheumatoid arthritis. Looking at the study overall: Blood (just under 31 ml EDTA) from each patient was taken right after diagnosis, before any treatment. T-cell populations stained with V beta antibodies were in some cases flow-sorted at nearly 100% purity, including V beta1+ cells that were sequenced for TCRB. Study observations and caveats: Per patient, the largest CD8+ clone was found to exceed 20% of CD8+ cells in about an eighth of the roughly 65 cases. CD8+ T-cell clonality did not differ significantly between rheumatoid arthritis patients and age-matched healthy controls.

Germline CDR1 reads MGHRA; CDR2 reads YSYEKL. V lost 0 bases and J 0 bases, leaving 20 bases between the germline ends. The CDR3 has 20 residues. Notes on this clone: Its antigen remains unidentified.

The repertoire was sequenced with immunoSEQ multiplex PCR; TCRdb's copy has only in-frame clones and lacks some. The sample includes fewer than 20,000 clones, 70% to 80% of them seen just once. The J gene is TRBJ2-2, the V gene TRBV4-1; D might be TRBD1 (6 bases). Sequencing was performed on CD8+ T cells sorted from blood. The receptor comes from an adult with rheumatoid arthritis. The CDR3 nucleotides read TGCGCCAGCAGCCAAGATCCGGGACAAGTTAAATACGCGAACACCGGGGAGCTGTTTTTT. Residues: CASSQDPGQVKYANTGELFF.